Listed here are 3 T cell receptor beta chains from one sample, sequenced in a study of CD8+CD57+ T cells in acquired aplastic anemia. TCR beta VDJ and CDR3 were profiled, and genomic DNA was the template. A single record per CDR3 protein comes from TCRdb applying MiXCR to the reads. The profile shows around 68,000 distinct CDR3 sequences, around 50% of them singletons. Sequencing was done on a sample of sorted CD4+, CD8+, or CD8+CD57+ T cells (not recorded which) from PBMCs. Receptor source: a human donor in good health, serving as a control.

In this sample, this clonotype turned up many times. V and J are TRBV9 and TRBJ2-3; 13 positions match TRBD2. After removal of 1 base from V and 4 bases from J, the junction contained 6 bases not matched to a gene. CDR1 is SGDLS and CDR2 is YYNGEE in the germline V gene. There are 17 residues in the CDR3. The chain's CDR3 is CASSVPELAGGADTQYF. CDR3 sequence (DNA): TGTGCCAGCAGCGTACCCGAACTAGCGGGAGGGGCAGATACGCAGTATTTT. Together with reference TRBV9 and TRBJ2-3, the CDR3 gives the full variable domain: DSGVTQTPKHLITATGQRVTLRCSPRSGDLSVYWYQQSLDQGLQFLIQYYNGEERAKGNILERFSAQQFPDLHSELNLSSLELGDSALYFCASSVPELAGGADTQYFGPGTRLTVL.

By its share, this clonotype is medium-sized. The chain is built from TRBV10-2 and TRBJ1-2, with D possibly being TRBD1 (5 bases). The length of the CDR3 is 12 residues. Trimming pared 0 bases from V and 7 bases from J, leaving 6 bases between. From germline, CDR1 is WSHSY and CDR2 SAAADI. The CDR3 sequence is CASSESGVGYTF. The DNA for the CDR3 is TGCGCCAGCAGTGAGTCAGGGGTTGGCTACACCTTC.

The chain is built from TRBV6-1 and TRBJ1-6; TRBD1 aligns across 7 bases. The CDR3 consists of 17 residues. V trimming: 8 bases; J trimming: 7 bases; junction bases outside the gene matches: 17. Germline CDR1 is MNHNS and CDR2 is SASEGT. CDR3 in amino acids: CASQGGEETLTNSPLHF. The CDR3 DNA is TGTGCCAGCCAGGGGGGCGAGGAAACTTTAACAAATTCACCCCTCCACTTT.